The clone carrying this TCR beta chain came up a few times. Source study methods: Estimation of nucleated cell counts relied on the amplification of reference gene primers. Profiled with immunoSEQ multiplex PCR; TCRdb holds only in-frame clones, not every one. V, J and clone size derive from that table, while D and trimming were established from the DNA sequence. The sample holds a few hundred thousand clones, about 85% seen once. Trimming left V 4 bases short and J 7 bases short, with 10 bases between. Germline V lookup: CDR1 LGHDT, CDR2 YNNKEL (reference sequence). The CDR3 spans 13 residues. This entry belongs to a study of blood T cell repertoires in COVID-19.

The sequence derives from a woman in her forties or fifties with COVID-19, enrolled during active disease. This sequence joins TRBV3-1 (or the pseudogene TRBV3-2) and TRBJ2-2, with D maybe TRBD1 (5 bases). The source material was peripheral blood. CDR3 protein: CASSLFDSGELFF. In nucleotides, the CDR3 is TGTGCCAGCAGCCTCTTCGACAGCGGGGAGCTGTTTTTT.